Below are 27 T cell receptor beta chains sequenced from a single sample in a study of blood T cells in healthy people across ages. A sample-barcoded 5' primer and a J-beta primer mix were used in a second PCR of about 7 to 12 cycles. MiXCR, applied by TCRdb to the 5' RACE reads, yields one record per CDR3 protein. Of under 2 million distinct CDR3 sequences detected, roughly 30% appear once; the ten largest clones hold around 10%. Input material: blood. The receptors shown here come from a woman aged 25 to 39 in good health.

This clonotype was detected once. The genes are TRBV20-1 and TRBJ2-3; no firm D call. Germline lookup yields CDR1 DFQATT and CDR2 SNEGSKA (reference sequence). The CDR3 extends over 13 amino acids. The CDR3 DNA sequence: TGCGCTGAGTGGGCCGCCCCCACAGATACGCAGTATTTT. Residues: CAEWAAPTDTQYF.

In its sample, this clonotype was seen many times. This chain connects TRBV5-1 to TRBJ2-5; D gene unclear. The germline gives CDR1 SGHRS, CDR2 YFSETQ. CDR3 size: 14 residues. Trimming removed 0 bases from V and 1 base from J, with 7 bases in between. CDR3 nucleotides: TGCGCCAGCAGCTTGGCCGGCAGCCAAGAGACCCAGTACTTC. It yields the protein CASSLAGSQETQYF.

About this clonotype itself: A read error may explain this, as a much larger clone is one base away. The chain is built from TRBV11-2 and TRBJ2-3; D perhaps matches TRBD2 (5 bases). CDR3 size: 13 residues. Trimming shortened V by 4 bases and J by 2 bases, and 7 bases separated the two germline ends. Germline CDR1 SGHAT, CDR2 FQNNGV. CDR3 residues: CASSSDFTDTQYF. CDR3 in DNA: TGTGCCAGCAGCTCGGACTTCACAGATACGCAGTATTTT.

This clonotype was seen repeatedly, ten times or more. This sequence joins TRBV29-1 and TRBJ2-1, with 11 bases fitting TRBD2. Germline V CDR1 and CDR2: SQVTM, ANQGSEA. The CDR3 runs to 16 residues. V was pared by 3 bases and J by 0 bases, with 4 bases of the junction left unmatched. The CDR3 spells CSVEGTSGSSYNEQFF. The CDR3 nucleotides are TGCAGCGTTGAGGGGACTAGCGGTAGCTCCTACAATGAGCAGTTCTTC.

This clonotype has at least ten counts. V usage is TRBV12-3 or TRBV12-4 and J usage is TRBJ2-4; a possible D gene is TRBD1 (6 bases). The CDR3 totals 14 residues. Between the trimmed V and J ends, which lost 2 bases and 3 bases, there was a span of 8 bases. CDR3: CASSLQGNKNIQYF. The CDR3 bases are TGTGCCAGCAGTTTACAGGGGAACAAAAACATTCAGTACTTC.

This clonotype was detected only a few times. The V gene is TRBV7-8, the J gene TRBJ2-1; 12 bases are a match to TRBD2. CDR1 is SGHVS and CDR2 is FQNEAQ in the germline V gene. V shed 4 bases and J 6 bases; nucleotides not matched to a gene: 10. This CDR3 is built from 17 residues. The CDR3 DNA follows: TGTGCCAGCAGCTCACCGAGACTAGCGGGAGTCCTCAATGAGCAGTTCTTC. This codes for CASSSPRLAGVLNEQFF.

The chain has TRBV7-9 and TRBJ2-1, with a weak D call TRBD2 (5 bases). Per the germline V gene, CDR1 is SEHNR and CDR2 is FQNEAQ (reference sequence). The CDR3 is made up of 14 amino acids. The V end was cut by 1 base, the J end by 5 bases, with 9 bases between. The CDR3: CASSLDRSDNEQFF. The CDR3 region has the DNA TGTGCCAGCAGCTTAGATCGTAGCGACAATGAGCAGTTCTTC.

The CDR3 DNA sequence: TGTGCCAGCAGCCCCAGAGGTGCTAGTAGCACAGATACGCAGTATTTT. Protein: CASSPRGASSTDTQYF. V usage is TRBV3-1 and J usage is TRBJ2-3; no firm D call. Germline lookup yields CDR1 LGHDT and CDR2 YNNKEL (reference sequence). The CDR3 length is 16 residues. Trimming stripped 4 bases from V and 0 bases from J, with 14 bases between.

The rearrangement uses TRBV6-1 and TRBJ2-1; perhaps TRBD1 as D (7 bases). Germline V gene lookup returns CDR1 MNHNS and CDR2 SASEGT. V shed 4 bases and J shed 14 bases, with 18 bases lying between them. The CDR3 has 13 amino acids. The CDR3 protein is CASSVVEQGRKFF. The DNA of the CDR3 is TGTGCCAGCAGTGTTGTTGAACAGGGGAGGAAGTTCTTC.

This clonotype was seen many times. This chain uses TRBV5-1 with TRBJ1-4; TRBD1 is a possible D gene (5 bases). The V gene lost 2 bases and the J gene lost 3 bases, with 11 bases spanning the gap. The CDR3 covers 15 residues. Germline V gene lookup returns CDR1 SGHRS and CDR2 YFSETQ. DNA for the CDR3: TGCGCCAGCAGCTTCGGGGGGACTTCTAATGAAAAACTGTTTTTT. It is translated as CASSFGGTSNEKLFF.

This chain joins TRBV28 and TRBJ2-6; D is perhaps TRBD1 (6 bases). The V end was cut by 7 bases, the J end by 0 bases, with 13 bases between. Germline-derived CDR1 and CDR2 are MDHEN and SYDVKM. The length of the CDR3 is 16 residues. The CDR3 nucleotides are TGTGCCAGCACTAAGGACAGTAGCTCTGGGGCCAACGTCCTGACTTTC. Its protein is CASTKDSSSGANVLTF.

This chain links TRBV30 with TRBJ1-5; D uncertain. CDR1 GTSNPN and CDR2 SVGIG come from the germline V gene (reference sequence). With 4 bases removed from V and 4 bases from J, the gap between germline ends came to 17 bases. The CDR3 loop spans 15 amino acids. The chain's CDR3 is CAWKQDPAGNQPQHF. CDR3 sequence (DNA): TGTGCCTGGAAACAAGACCCCGCGGGTAATCAGCCCCAGCATTTT.

J is TRBJ2-5 and V is TRBV20-1; D remains unclear. CDR3 length equals 12 residues. Germline assignment: CDR1 DFQATT and CDR2 SNEGSKA (reference sequence). DNA of the CDR3: TGCGGCCTAGAAGTGGGCCAAGAGACCCAGTACTTC. It translates to CGLEVGQETQYF.

A few counts support this clonotype. This chain links TRBV6-2 or TRBV6-3 with TRBJ1-4; 7 bases are shared with TRBD1. V lost 6 bases to trimming and J lost 6 bases; unmatched junction nucleotides: 4. CDR1 is MNHEY and CDR2 is SVGEGT in the germline V gene. This CDR3 is built from 13 residues. The CDR3 protein is CASRGQRHEKLFF. The DNA for the CDR3 is TGTGCCAGCAGGGGACAGCGTCATGAAAAACTGTTTTTT.

The table lists this clonotype with a count of one. V gene TRBV6-1 combines with J gene TRBJ2-2, with D tentatively TRBD2 (5 bases). Trimming cost V 7 bases and J 6 bases, with 15 bases left between them. This CDR3 region has 14 residues. CDR1 is MNHNS and CDR2 is SASEGT in the germline V gene. The CDR3 is CASTPGNVAGELFF. The CDR3 region has the DNA TGTGCCAGCACCCCGGGAAACGTGGCCGGGGAGCTGTTTTTT.

This clonotype has just a few counts. The CDR3 bases are TGCGCCAGCAGGCCGATCAGGGGCGCCTCTGGGGCCAACGTCCTGACTTTC. This translates into CASRPIRGASGANVLTF. This sequence joins TRBV4-1 and TRBJ2-6; TRBD1 is a possible D gene (6 bases). The germline V gene encodes CDR1 MGHRA and CDR2 YSYEKL. The CDR3 is made up of 17 amino acids. The germline V and J ends were trimmed by 6 bases and 0 bases, with 15 bases remaining between them.

This clonotype has a handful of counts. This sequence joins TRBV20-1 and TRBJ2-5; 8 nucleotides line up with TRBD2. Germline loops: CDR1 DFQATT, CDR2 SNEGSKA (reference sequence). This CDR3 contains 12 residues. CDR3 nucleotide sequence: TGCAGCCCAGCGGGGGAGCAAGAGACCCAGTACTTC. This gives the protein CSPAGEQETQYF.

This sequence joins TRBV29-1 and TRBJ2-3, with D possibly matching TRBD2 (6 bases). There are 15 residues in the CDR3. Germline CDR1 SQVTM, CDR2 ANQGSEA. V lost 6 bases, J lost 10 bases, and 26 bases lay in between. CDR3 sequence reads: CSVLGLLKNTNAQYF. Here the CDR3 DNA reads TGCAGCGTGCTGGGACTCCTGAAAAACACAAATGCGCAGTATTTT.

This chain joins TRBV6-1 and TRBJ2-7, with TRBD1 identical over 10 bases. The junction had 9 bases not matched to a gene; V was cut back by 11 bases and J by 5 bases. This CDR3 region has 13 residues. CDR1 and CDR2 from the germline V gene are MNHNS and SASEGT. The CDR3 bases are TGTGCCCTCCGGACAGGGGGGCTGGACGAGCAGTACTTC. Its protein is CALRTGGLDEQYF.

The sample holds a few counts of this clonotype. The chain couples TRBV6-5 to TRBJ1-1; D is ambiguous. Deletions cut 0 bases from V and 6 bases from J, with 11 bases between. This CDR3 comprises 14 residues. The germline CDR1 and CDR2 sequences are MNHEY and SVGAGI. The CDR3 nucleotides read TGTGCCAGCAGTTACTCTACTAGGGATTCTGAAGCTTTCTTT. Its translation: CASSYSTRDSEAFF.

The chain's CDR3 is CSAISVAKQFF. In DNA form, the CDR3 reads TGCAGTGCTATCTCCGTGGCGAAGCAGTTCTTC. The V gene is TRBV20-1, the J gene TRBJ2-1; D is unclear. Trimming pared 4 bases from V and 11 bases from J, leaving 12 bases between. The CDR3 has 11 amino acids. The germline CDR1 and CDR2 sequences are DFQATT and SNEGSKA (reference sequence).

CDR3 region: CSARDSDARALSRGYTF. CDR3 nucleotide sequence: TGCAGTGCTAGAGATAGTGACGCCAGGGCCCTCTCCAGGGGCTACACCTTC. The chain has TRBV20-1 and TRBJ1-2, with D perhaps matching TRBD1 (5 bases). V lost 0 bases to trimming and J lost 8 bases, with 25 bases between them. The CDR3 loop spans 17 amino acids. Germline CDR1 and CDR2: DFQATT and SNEGSKA (reference sequence).

In this sample, this clonotype turned up a few times. The chain uses TRBV27 and TRBJ1-1; D remains ambiguous. In germline, CDR1 is MNHEY, CDR2 SMNVEV (reference sequence). The CDR3 runs to 15 residues. V lost 5 bases and J lost 1, with 14 bases in between. CDR3 bases: TGTGCCAGCAGTCCTTCCCCTCGGGGGAACACTGAAGCTTTCTTT. Its protein is CASSPSPRGNTEAFF.

This clonotype was seen many times. One end of the junction is discordant with germline, which a read error may explain. The rearrangement uses TRBV29-1 and TRBJ2-7; 7 nucleotides agree with TRBD1. Per the germline V gene, CDR1 is SQVTM and CDR2 is ANQGSEA. The CDR3 contains 11 residues. This CDR3 is CMETGVYEQYF. The DNA of the CDR3 is TGTATGGAAACAGGGGTCTACGAGCAGTACTTC.

Points on this clonotype: One end of the junction is discordant with germline, which a read error may explain. For the CDR3, the DNA is TGTGCCAGCAGCGCTTCAGCGGAGAGGTACGTGCAGTACTTC. The encoded protein is CASSASAERYVQYF. The V call is TRBV27, the J call TRBJ2-7; a weak D match, TRBD2 (5 bases). Germline CDR1 reads MNHEY; CDR2 reads SMNVEV (reference sequence). The CDR3 length is 14 residues.

The J gene is TRBJ1-2, the V gene TRBV10-2; D not certain. Per the germline V gene, CDR1 is WSHSY and CDR2 is SAAADI. The CDR3 is made up of 13 amino acids. Trimming stripped 8 bases from V and 6 bases from J, with 16 bases between. The CDR3 here is CASLLEGINGYTF. The CDR3 region has the DNA TGCGCCAGCCTTCTCGAGGGTATAAATGGCTACACCTTC.

This clonotype occurred a few times. This chain uses TRBV20-1 with TRBJ2-3; TRBD1 might be the D (5 bases). CDR1 is DFQATT, CDR2 SNEGSKA, per germline (reference sequence). V lost 3 bases and J lost 6, with 13 bases in between. The length of the CDR3 is 13 residues. The CDR3 nucleotides read TGCAGTGCTAGGGCAGTATCAGGGGATACGCAGTATTTT. It yields the protein CSARAVSGDTQYF.